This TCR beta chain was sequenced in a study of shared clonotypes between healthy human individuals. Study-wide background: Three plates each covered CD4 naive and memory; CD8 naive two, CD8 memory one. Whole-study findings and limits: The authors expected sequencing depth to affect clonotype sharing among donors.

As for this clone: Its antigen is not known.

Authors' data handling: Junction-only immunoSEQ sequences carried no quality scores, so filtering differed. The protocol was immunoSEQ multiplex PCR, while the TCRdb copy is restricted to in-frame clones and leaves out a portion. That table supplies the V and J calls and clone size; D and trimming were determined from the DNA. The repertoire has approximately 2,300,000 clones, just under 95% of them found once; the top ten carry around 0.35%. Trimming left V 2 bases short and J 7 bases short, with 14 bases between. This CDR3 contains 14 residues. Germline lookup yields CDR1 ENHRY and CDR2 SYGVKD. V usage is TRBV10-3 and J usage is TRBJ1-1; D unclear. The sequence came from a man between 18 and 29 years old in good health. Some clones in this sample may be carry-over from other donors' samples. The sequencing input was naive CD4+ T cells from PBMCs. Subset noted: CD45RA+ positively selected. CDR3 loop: CAISEPGIRGEAFF. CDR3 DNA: TGTGCCATCAGTGAGCCCGGCATTAGAGGTGAAGCTTTCTTT.